What follows describes a single T cell receptor beta chain. Its specificity is not known. With 3 bases removed from V and 4 bases from J, the gap between germline ends came to 4 bases. The CDR3 totals 12 residues. Germline CDR1 is GTSNPN and CDR2 is SVGIG (reference sequence). A universal primer site came from template switching; cDNA carried unique molecular identifiers. TCRdb used MiXCR to reprocess the 5' RACE reads, holding one entry per CDR3 protein. The sample includes 450,000 or so distinct CDR3 sequences, 12% to 15% of them seen just once. The sample belongs to a study of identical twins. Whole-study results and caveats: Conclusions were drawn cross-sectionally by statistical analysis, without following the same donors. The study found weaker excess twin sharing in beta out-of-frame sequences. Shared out-of-frame alpha sequences (those common to twins) showed excess low generation probability.

This sample was shared with a second study, whose subject was yellow fever vaccine responses in identical twins.

This clonotype was obtained from a woman younger than 30 in good health. Input material: CD4+ T cells sorted from blood. V gene TRBV30 combines with J gene TRBJ2-6; D gene uncertain. The CDR3 bases are TGTGCCTGGAGGCCAGGGGCCAACGTCCTGACTTTC. Residues: CAWRPGANVLTF.